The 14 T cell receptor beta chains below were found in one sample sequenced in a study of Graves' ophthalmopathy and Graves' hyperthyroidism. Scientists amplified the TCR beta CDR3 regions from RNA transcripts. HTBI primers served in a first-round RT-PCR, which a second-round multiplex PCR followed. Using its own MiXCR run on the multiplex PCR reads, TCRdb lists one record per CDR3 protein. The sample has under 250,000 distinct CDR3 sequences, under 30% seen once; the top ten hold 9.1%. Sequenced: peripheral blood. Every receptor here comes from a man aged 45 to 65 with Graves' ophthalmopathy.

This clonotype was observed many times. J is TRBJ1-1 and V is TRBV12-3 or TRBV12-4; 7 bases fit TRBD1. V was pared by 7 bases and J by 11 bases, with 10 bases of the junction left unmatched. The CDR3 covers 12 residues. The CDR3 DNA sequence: TGTGCCAGCACCCTATGGACAGGATGGGCTTTCTTT. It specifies CASTLWTGWAFF.

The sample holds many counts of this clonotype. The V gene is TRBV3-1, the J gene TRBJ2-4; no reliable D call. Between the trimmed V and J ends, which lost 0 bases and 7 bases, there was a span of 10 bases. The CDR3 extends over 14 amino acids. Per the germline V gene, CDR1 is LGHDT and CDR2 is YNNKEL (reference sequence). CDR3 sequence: CASSQDRLGNIQYF. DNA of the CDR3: TGTGCCAGCAGCCAAGATAGGCTTGGGAACATTCAGTACTTC.

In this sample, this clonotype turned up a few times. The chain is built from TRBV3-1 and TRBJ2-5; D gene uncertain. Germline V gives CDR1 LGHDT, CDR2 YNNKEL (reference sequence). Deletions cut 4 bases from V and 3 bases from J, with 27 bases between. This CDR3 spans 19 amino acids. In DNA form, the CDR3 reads TGTGCCAGCAGCCCCCGAAGGTCAGGTAAAAAGGGAACCGAAGAGACCCAGTACTTC. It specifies CASSPRRSGKKGTEETQYF.

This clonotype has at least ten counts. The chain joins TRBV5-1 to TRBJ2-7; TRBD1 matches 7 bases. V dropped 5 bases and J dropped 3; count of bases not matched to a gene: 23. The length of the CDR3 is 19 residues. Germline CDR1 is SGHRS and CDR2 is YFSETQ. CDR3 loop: CASSEAGTVLPGSLYEQYF. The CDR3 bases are TGCGCCAGCAGTGAGGCCGGGACAGTCCTCCCGGGGAGCCTCTACGAGCAGTACTTC.

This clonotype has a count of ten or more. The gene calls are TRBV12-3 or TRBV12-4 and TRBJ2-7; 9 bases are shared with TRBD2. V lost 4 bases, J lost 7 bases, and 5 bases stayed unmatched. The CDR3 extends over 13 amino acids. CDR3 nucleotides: TGTGCCAGCAGTTCTAGCGGGATGGGGGAGCAGTACTTC. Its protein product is CASSSSGMGEQYF.

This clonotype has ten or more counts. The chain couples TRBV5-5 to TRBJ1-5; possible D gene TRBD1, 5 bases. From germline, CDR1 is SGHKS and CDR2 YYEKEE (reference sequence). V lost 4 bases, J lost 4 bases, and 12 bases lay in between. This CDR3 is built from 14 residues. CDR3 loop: CASSPGWANQPQHF. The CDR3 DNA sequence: TGTGCCAGCAGCCCAGGGTGGGCAAATCAGCCCCAGCATTTT.

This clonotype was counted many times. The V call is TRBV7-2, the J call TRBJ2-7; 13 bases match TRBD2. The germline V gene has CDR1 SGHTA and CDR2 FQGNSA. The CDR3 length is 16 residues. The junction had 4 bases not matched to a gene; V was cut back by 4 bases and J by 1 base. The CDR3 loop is CASSWLTSGRSYEQYF. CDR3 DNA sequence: TGTGCCAGCAGCTGGTTGACTAGCGGGAGGTCCTACGAGCAGTACTTC.

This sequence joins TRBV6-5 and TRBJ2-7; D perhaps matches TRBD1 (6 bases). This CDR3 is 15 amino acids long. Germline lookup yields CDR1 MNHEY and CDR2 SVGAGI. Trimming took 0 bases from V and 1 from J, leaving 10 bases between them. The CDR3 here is CASSYSVQGSYEQYF. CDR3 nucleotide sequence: TGTGCCAGCAGTTACTCGGTACAGGGTTCCTACGAGCAGTACTTC.

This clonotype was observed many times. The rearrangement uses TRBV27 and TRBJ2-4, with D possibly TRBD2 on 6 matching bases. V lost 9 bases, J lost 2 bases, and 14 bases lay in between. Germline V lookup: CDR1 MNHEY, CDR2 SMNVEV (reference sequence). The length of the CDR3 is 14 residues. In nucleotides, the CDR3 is TGTGCCAGTGACAATCGGGAGCCCAAAAACATTCAGTACTTC. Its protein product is CASDNREPKNIQYF.

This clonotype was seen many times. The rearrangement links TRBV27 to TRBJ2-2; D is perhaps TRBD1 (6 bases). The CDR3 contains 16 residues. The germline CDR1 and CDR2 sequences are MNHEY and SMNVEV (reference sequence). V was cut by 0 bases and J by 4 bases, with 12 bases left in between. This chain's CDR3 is CASSLSWGPGTGELFF. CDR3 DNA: TGTGCCAGCAGTTTATCTTGGGGGCCGGGCACCGGGGAGCTGTTTTTT.

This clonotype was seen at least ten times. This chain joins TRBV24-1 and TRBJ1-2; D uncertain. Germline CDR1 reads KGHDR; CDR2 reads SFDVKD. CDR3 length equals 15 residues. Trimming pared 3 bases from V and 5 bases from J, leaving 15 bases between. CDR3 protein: CATSDAPSSGYGYTF. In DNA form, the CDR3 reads TGTGCCACCAGTGATGCGCCGTCCTCCGGTTATGGCTACACCTTC.

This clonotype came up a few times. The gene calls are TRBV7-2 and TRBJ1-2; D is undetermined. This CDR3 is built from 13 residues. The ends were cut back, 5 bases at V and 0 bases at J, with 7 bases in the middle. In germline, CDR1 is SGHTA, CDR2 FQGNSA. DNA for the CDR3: TGTGCCAGCAGCGCCCCGGCTAACTATGGCTACACCTTC. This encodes CASSAPANYGYTF.

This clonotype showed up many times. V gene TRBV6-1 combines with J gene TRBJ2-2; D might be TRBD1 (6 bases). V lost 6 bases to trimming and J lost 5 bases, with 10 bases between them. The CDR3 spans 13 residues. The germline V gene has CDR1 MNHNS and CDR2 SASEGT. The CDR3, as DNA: TGTGCCAGCAGAAGGACAGTGACCGGGGAGCTGTTTTTT. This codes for CASRRTVTGELFF.

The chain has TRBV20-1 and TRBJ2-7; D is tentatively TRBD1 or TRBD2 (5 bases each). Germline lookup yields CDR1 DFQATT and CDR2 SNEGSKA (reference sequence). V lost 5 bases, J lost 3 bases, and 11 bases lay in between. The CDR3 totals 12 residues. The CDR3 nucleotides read TGCAGTGCTCCCGGGACCCTCTACGAGCAGTACTTC. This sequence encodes CSAPGTLYEQYF.